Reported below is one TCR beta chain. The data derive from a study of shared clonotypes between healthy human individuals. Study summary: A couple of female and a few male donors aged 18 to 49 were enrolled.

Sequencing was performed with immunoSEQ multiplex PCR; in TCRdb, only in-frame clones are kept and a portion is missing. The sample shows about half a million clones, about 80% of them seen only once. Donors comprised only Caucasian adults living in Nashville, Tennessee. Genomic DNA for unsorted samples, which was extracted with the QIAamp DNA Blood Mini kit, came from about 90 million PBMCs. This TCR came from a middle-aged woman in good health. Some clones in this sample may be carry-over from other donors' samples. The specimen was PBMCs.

As DNA, the CDR3 is TGTGCCAGCAGCGTAGGCACAGGGAGGTCTAATGAAAAACTGTTTTTT. This encodes CASSVGTGRSNEKLFF. This sequence joins TRBV9 and TRBJ1-4, with a possible D match to TRBD1 (6 bases). This CDR3 comprises 16 residues. Trimming shortened V by 0 bases and J by 3 bases, and 12 bases separated the two germline ends. Germline lookup yields CDR1 SGDLS and CDR2 YYNGEE.